These 7 T cell receptor beta chains share one sample of origin, sequenced in a study of identical twins. TCRdb recomputed calls from the 5' RACE reads with MiXCR, one row per CDR3 protein. The sample gives around 480,000 distinct CDR3 sequences, 12% to 15% of which show up once; 0.5% to 0.65% is in the top ten. This sample was shared with a second study, whose subject was yellow fever vaccine responses in identical twins.

The sample consisted of CD4+ T cells sorted from blood. These receptors all stem from a woman younger than 30 in good health.

The rearrangement uses TRBV20-1 and TRBJ2-5, with D possibly TRBD1 on 5 matching bases. This CDR3 has 12 amino acids. Per germline, CDR1 DFQATT and CDR2 SNEGSKA (reference sequence). V lost 5 bases, J lost 2 bases, and 9 bases lay in between. The CDR3 sequence is CSAPDRQETQYF. The CDR3 DNA reads TGCAGTGCTCCCGACAGACAAGAGACCCAGTACTTC.

The chain is built from TRBV11-2 and TRBJ2-7; 9 bases are a match to TRBD2. V lost 5 bases and J lost 3; bases outside the gene matches: 11. The CDR3 runs 16 residues. The V gene's germline CDR1 is SGHAT and CDR2 FQNNGV. The CDR3 region is CASSRGSGLAGYEQYF. Written as DNA, the CDR3 is TGTGCCAGCAGCCGGGGTTCGGGACTAGCTGGCTACGAGCAGTACTTC.

There are many counts of this clonotype. V is TRBV12-3 or TRBV12-4 and J is TRBJ2-2; possible D gene TRBD2, 6 bases. V was shortened by 5 bases and J by 4 bases, with 11 bases between the two germline ends. There are 14 residues in the CDR3. The DNA of the CDR3 is TGTGCCAGCAGTGCGGGGCTAGCCACCGGGGAGCTGTTTTTT. It translates to CASSAGLATGELFF.

J is TRBJ2-4 and V is TRBV6-5, with 8 bases identical to TRBD1. This CDR3 has 16 amino acids. Trimming took 4 bases from V and 0 from J; bases not matched to a gene: 5. Germline V gene lookup returns CDR1 MNHEY and CDR2 SVGAGI. The CDR3 region is CASSSRGRGAKNIQYF. The DNA of the CDR3 is TGTGCCAGCAGTTCCAGGGGGCGCGGAGCCAAAAACATTCAGTACTTC.

The rearrangement links TRBV10-3 to TRBJ2-6; no firm D call. The CDR3 has 14 residues. Germline V lookup: CDR1 ENHRY, CDR2 SYGVKD. V was clipped by 7 bases and J by 1 base, with 8 bases between them. The CDR3 sequence: CAITMGSGANVLTF. CDR3 nucleotide sequence: TGTGCCATCACGATGGGGTCTGGGGCCAACGTCCTGACTTTC.

V usage is TRBV20-1 and J usage is TRBJ2-5, with D perhaps matching TRBD1 or TRBD2 (5 bases each). Trimming shortened V by 3 bases and J by 4 bases, and 18 bases separated the two germline ends. The CDR3 totals 15 residues. Germline V gene data show CDR1 as DFQATT and CDR2 as SNEGSKA (reference sequence). The CDR3 nucleotides are TGCAGTGCTAGGCCCGGGACCCAGAAGGTAGAGACCCAGTACTTC. Translating it yields CSARPGTQKVETQYF.

The chain recombines TRBV11-2 with TRBJ2-2, with D maybe TRBD2 (5 bases). The V gene lost 5 bases and the J gene lost 6 bases, with 22 bases spanning the gap. The CDR3 is 17 amino acids. Germline values: CDR1 SGHAT, CDR2 FQNNGV. CDR3 DNA sequence: TGTGCCAGCAGCCCGAGGAGCGGTAGTAAAAAGGCCGGGGAGCTGTTTTTT. Translating it yields CASSPRSGSKKAGELFF.